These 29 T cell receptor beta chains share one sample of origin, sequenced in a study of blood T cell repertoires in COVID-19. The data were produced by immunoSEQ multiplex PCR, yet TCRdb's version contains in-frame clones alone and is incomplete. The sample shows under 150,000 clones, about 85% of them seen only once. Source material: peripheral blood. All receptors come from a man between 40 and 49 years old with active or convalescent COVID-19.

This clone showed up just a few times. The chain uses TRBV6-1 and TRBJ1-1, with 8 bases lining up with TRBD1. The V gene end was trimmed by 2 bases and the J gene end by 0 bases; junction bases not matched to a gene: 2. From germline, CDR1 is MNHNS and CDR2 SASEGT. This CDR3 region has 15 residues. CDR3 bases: TGTGCCAGCAGTGAACAGGGGGCGATGAACACTGAAGCTTTCTTT. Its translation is CASSEQGAMNTEAFF.

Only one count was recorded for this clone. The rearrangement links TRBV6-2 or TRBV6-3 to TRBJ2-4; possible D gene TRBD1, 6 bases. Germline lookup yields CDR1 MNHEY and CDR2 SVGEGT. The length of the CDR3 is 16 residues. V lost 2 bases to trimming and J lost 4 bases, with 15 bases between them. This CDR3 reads CASSYAPGTLKNIQYF. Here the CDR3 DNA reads TGTGCCAGCAGTTACGCCCCCGGGACACTTAAAAACATTCAGTACTTC.

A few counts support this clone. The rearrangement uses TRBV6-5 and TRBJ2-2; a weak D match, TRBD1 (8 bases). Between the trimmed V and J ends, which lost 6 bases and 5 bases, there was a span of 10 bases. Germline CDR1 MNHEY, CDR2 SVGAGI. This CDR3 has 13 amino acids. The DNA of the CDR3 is TGTGCCAGCAGACAGGGGGGGACCGGGGAGCTGTTTTTT. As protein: CASRQGGTGELFF.

The DNA for the CDR3 is TGTGCCAGCAGCTTGTCGCGGCAGAGCAATCAGCCCCAGCATTTT. Its protein product is CASSLSRQSNQPQHF. The rearrangement uses TRBV5-6 and TRBJ1-5, with no clear D. CDR3 length: 15 residues. CDR1 is SGHDT and CDR2 is YYEEEE in the germline V gene. V lost 1 base, J lost 1 base, and 9 bases lay in between.

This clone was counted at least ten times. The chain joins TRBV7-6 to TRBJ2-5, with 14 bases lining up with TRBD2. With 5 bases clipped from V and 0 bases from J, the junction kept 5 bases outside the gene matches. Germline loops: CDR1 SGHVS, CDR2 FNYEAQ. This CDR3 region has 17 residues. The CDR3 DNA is TGTGCCAGCAGCCCGAGACTAGCGGGGGGGAACCAAGAGACCCAGTACTTC. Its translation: CASSPRLAGGNQETQYF.

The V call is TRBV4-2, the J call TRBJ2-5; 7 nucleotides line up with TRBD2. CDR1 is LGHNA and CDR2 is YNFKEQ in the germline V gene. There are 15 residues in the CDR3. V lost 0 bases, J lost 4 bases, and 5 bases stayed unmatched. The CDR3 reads CASSQEPGGGETQYF. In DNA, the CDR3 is TGTGCCAGCAGCCAAGAACCGGGGGGTGGAGAGACCCAGTACTTC.

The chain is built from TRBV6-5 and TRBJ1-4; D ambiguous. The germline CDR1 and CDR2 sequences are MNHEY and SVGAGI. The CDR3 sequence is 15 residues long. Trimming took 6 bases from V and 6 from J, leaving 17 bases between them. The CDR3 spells CASRALRRSDEKLFF. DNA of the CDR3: TGTGCCAGCAGGGCCCTTCGGCGGAGCGATGAAAAACTGTTTTTT.

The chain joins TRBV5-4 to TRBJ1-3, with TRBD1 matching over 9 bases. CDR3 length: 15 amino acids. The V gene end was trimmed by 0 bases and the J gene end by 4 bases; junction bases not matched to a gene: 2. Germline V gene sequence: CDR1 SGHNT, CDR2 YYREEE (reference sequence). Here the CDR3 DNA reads TGTGCCAGCAGCTTGGGAGGGACAGGGGGAAACACCATATATTTT. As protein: CASSLGGTGGNTIYF.

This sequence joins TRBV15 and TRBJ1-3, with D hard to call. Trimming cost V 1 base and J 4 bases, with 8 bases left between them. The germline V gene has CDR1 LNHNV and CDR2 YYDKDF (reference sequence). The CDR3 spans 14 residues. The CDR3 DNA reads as TGTGCCACCAGCAGAGTCGGTCTCGGAAACACCATATATTTT. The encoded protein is CATSRVGLGNTIYF.

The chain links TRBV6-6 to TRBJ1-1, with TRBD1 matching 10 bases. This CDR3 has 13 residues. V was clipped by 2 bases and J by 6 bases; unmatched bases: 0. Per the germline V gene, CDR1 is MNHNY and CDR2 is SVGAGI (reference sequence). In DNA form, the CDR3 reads TGTGCCAGCAGTTACGGGACAGGGGCTGAAGCTTTCTTT. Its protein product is CASSYGTGAEAFF.

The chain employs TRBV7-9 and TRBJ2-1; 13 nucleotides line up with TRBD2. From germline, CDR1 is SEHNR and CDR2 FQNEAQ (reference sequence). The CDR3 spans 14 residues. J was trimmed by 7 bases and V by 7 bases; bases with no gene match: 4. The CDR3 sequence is CASTVGLAGNEQFF. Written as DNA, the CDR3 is TGTGCCAGCACCGTGGGACTAGCGGGGAATGAGCAGTTCTTC. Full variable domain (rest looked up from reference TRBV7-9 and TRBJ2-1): DTGVSQNPRHKITKRGQNVTFRCDPISEHNRLYWYRQTLGQGPEFLTYFQNEAQLEKSRLLSDRFSAERPKGSFSTLEIQRTEQGDSAMYLCASTVGLAGNEQFFGPGTRLTVL.

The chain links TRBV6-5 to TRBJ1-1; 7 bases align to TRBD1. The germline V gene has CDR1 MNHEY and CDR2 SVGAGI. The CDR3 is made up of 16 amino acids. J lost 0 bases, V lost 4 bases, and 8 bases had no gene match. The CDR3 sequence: CASSFRATGLNTEAFF. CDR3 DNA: TGTGCCAGCAGTTTCAGGGCGACAGGGCTGAACACTGAAGCTTTCTTT.

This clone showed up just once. The CDR3 nucleotides read TGCAGTGCTCAGGACTACAATGAGCAGTTCTTC. The encoded protein is CSAQDYNEQFF. The rearrangement links TRBV20-1 to TRBJ2-1, with D hard to call. With 5 bases removed from V and 3 bases from J, the gap between germline ends came to 5 bases. The CDR3 totals 11 residues. The V gene's germline CDR1 is DFQATT and CDR2 SNEGSKA (reference sequence).

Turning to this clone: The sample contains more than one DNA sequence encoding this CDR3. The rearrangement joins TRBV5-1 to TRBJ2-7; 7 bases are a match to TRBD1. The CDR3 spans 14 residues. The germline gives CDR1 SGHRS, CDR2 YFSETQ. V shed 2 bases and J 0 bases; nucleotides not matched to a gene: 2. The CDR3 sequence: CASSLGDSSYEQYF. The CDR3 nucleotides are TGCGCCAGCAGCTTAGGGGACAGCTCCTACGAGCAGTACTTC.

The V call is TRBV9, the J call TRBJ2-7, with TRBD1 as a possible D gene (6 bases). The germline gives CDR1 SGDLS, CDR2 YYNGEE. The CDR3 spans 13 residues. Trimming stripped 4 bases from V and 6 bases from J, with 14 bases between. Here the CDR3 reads CASSPERGSEQYF. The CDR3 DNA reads TGTGCCAGCAGCCCGGAGAGGGGGAGCGAGCAGTACTTC.

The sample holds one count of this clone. The CDR3 is CASSEAPPSTSGGGTDTQYF. CDR3 DNA sequence: TGTGCCAGCAGTGAAGCCCCACCCTCGACTAGCGGGGGTGGAACAGATACGCAGTATTTT. The gene calls are TRBV2 and TRBJ2-3, with 12 bases identical to TRBD2. This CDR3 comprises 20 residues. The ends lost 0 bases at V and 3 bases at J; junction bases unmatched: 13. Germline assignment: CDR1 SNHLY and CDR2 FYNNEI.

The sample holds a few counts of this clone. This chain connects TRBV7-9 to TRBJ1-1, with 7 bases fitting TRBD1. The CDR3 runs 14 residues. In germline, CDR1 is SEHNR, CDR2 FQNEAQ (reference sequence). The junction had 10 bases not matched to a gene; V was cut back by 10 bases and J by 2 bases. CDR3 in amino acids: CATTGAYLNTEAFF. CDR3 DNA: TGTGCCACTACAGGGGCCTATCTTAACACTGAAGCTTTCTTT.

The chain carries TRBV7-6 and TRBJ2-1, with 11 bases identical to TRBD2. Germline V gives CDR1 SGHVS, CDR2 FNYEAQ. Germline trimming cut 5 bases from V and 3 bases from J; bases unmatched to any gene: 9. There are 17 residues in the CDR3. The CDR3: CASSGQAGTSGYNEQFF. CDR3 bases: TGTGCCAGCAGCGGGCAAGCCGGGACTAGCGGCTACAATGAGCAGTTCTTC.

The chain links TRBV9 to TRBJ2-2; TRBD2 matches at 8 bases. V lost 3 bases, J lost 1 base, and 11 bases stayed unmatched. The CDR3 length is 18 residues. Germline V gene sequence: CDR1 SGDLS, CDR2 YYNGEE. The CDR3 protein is CASSAGSSGGRNTGELFF. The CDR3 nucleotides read TGTGCCAGCAGCGCCGGAAGCTCGGGAGGGCGGAACACCGGGGAGCTGTTTTTT.

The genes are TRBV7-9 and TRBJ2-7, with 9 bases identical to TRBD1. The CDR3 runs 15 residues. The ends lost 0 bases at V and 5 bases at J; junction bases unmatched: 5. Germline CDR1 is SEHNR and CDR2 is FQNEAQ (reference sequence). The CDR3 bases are TGTGCCAGCAGCTTAGCGTTGACAGGGGGACACGAGCAGTACTTC. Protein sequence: CASSLALTGGHEQYF.

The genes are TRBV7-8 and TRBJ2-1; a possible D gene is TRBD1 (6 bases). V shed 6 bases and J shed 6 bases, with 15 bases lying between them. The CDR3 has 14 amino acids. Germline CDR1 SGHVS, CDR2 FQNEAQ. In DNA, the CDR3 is TGTGCCAGCAGTCTACAGGGAAGAGGCAATGAGCAGTTCTTC. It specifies CASSLQGRGNEQFF.

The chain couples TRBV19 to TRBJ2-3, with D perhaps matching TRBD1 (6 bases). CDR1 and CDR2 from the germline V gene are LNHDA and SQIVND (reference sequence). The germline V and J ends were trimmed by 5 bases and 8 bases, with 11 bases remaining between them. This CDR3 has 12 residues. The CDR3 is CASSATGFTQYF. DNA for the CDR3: TGTGCCAGTAGTGCAACAGGGTTTACGCAGTATTTT.

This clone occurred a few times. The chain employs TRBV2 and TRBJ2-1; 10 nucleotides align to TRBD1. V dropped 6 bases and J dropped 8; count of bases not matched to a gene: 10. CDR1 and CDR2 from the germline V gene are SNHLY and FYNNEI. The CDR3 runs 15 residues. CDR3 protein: CASRTDRGRNDEQFF. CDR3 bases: TGTGCCAGCAGGACAGACAGGGGGCGTAACGATGAGCAGTTCTTC.

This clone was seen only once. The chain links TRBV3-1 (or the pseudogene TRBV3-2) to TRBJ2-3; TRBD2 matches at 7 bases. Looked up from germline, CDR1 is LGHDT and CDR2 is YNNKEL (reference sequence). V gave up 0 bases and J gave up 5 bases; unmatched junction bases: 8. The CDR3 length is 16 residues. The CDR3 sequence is CASSQDLGGVKDTQYF. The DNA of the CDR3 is TGTGCCAGCAGCCAAGACCTTGGGGGGGTGAAAGATACGCAGTATTTT.

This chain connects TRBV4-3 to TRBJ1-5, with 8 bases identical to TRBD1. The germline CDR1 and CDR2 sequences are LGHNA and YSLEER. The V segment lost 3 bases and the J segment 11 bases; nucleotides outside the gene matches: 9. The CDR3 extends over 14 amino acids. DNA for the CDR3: TGCGCCAGCAGCCAGGTACAGGGGGGTGAAGCCCAGCATTTT. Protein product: CASSQVQGGEAQHF.

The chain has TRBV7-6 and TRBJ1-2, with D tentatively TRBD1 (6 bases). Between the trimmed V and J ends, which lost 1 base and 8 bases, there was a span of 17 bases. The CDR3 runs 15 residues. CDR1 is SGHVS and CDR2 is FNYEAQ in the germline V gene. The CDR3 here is CASSLEGRAGEGYTF. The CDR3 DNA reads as TGTGCCAGCAGCTTAGAGGGACGGGCAGGGGAAGGCTACACCTTC.

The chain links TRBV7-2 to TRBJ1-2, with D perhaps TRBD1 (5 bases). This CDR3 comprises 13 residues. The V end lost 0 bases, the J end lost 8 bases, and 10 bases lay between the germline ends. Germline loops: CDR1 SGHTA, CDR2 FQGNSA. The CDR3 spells CASSLARVGGYTF. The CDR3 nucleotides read TGTGCCAGCAGCTTAGCCAGGGTAGGGGGCTACACCTTC.

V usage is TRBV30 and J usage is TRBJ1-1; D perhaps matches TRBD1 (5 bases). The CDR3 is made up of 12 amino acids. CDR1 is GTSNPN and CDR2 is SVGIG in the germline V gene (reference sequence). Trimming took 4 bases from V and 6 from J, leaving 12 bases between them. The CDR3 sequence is CAWTGGSAEAFF. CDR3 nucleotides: TGTGCCTGGACTGGGGGGTCGGCTGAAGCTTTCTTT.

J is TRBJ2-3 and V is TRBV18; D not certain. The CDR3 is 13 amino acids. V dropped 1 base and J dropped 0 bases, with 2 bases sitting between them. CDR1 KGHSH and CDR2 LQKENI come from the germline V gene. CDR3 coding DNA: TGTGCCAGCTCACCACTAAGCACAGATACGCAGTATTTT. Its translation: CASSPLSTDTQYF.